The sequence of this T cell receptor (beta chain) was determined in a study of T cell responses to AZD1222 COVID-19 vaccine. Study-wide points: Spike-specific TCR breadth and depth went up after people got two AZD1222 doses. The span of vaccine-associated CD4 TCRs extended across spike, with dominance at 160-218 and 743-854. Most donors were white British and more were female, and clonal diversity was possibly underestimated. It was only after the peak T cell response that any repertoires were sampled.

Assay: immunoSEQ multiplex PCR; the TCRdb copy retains only in-frame clones and omits some. The sample includes roughly 100,000 clones, roughly nine tenths seen only once; the top ten take roughly 1.4%. Worth noting for this clone: Its antigen is unidentified.

The CDR3 loop spans 15 amino acids. The germline gives CDR1 WSHSY, CDR2 SAAADI. V shed 0 bases and J shed 5 bases, with 11 bases lying between them. V usage is TRBV10-2 and J usage is TRBJ1-5; unclear D gene. The sequence came from an adult in good health. The source material was peripheral blood, sampled on day 0 of AZD1222 vaccination. The CDR3 region has the DNA TGCGCCAGCAGTGAGTCTGGCAGTAGGTATCAGCCCCAGCATTTT. It specifies CASSESGSRYQPQHF.